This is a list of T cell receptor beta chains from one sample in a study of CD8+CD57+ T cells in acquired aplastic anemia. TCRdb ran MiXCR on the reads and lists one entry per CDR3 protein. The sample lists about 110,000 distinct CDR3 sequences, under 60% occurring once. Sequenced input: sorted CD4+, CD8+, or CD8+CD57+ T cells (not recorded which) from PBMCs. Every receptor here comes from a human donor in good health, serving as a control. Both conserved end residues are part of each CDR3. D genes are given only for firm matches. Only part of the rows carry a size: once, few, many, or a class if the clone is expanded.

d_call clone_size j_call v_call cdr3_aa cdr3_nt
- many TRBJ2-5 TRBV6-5 CASSYGNKIQETQYF TGTGCCAGCAGTTACGGGAACAAGATCCAAGAGACCCAGTACTTC
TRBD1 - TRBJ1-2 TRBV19 CASSRQGSYGYTF TGTGCCAGTAGTCGACAGGGTTCCTATGGCTACACCTTC
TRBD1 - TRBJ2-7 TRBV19 CASSIGGQRGEQYF TGTGCCAGTAGTATAGGGGGACAGCGAGGGGAGCAGTACTTC
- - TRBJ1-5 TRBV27 CASRTDRAGSPQHF TGTGCCAGCCGTACCGACAGAGCCGGATCACCCCAGCATTTT
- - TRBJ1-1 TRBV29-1 CSAPDSYSTEAFF TGCAGCGCACCGGACAGTTACTCCACTGAAGCTTTCTTT
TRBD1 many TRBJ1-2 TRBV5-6 CASSLGLQQGAGGYTF TGTGCCAGCAGCTTGGGGCTCCAACAGGGGGCCGGTGGCTACACCTTC
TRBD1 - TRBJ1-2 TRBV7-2 CASSLRDRVVGYTF TGTGCCAGCAGCCTCCGGGACAGGGTTGTTGGCTACACCTTC
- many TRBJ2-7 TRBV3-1 CASSQVVRGSYEQYF TGTGCCAGCAGCCAAGTCGTCCGCGGATCCTACGAGCAGTACTTC
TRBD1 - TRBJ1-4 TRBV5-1 CASSLRTGVGKLFF TGCGCCAGCAGCTTGAGGACAGGGGTGGGAAAACTGTTTTTT
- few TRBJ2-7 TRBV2 CASSPQGGSLYEQYF TGTGCCAGCAGCCCACAGGGAGGGTCCCTCTACGAGCAGTACTTC
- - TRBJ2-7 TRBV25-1 CASSGGGRAIDEQYF TGTGCCAGCAGTGGGGGGGGCAGGGCGATCGACGAGCAGTACTTC
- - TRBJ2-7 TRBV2 CASSEWYNLYEQYF TGTGCCAGCAGTGAATGGTACAACCTATACGAGCAGTACTTC
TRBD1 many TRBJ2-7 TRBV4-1 CASSQSGVSGGEQYF TGCGCCAGCAGCCAATCCGGGGTGTCAGGGGGTGAGCAGTACTTC
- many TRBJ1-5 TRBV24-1 CATSDPGGQPQHF TGTGCCACCAGTGATCCCGGAGGTCAGCCCCAGCATTTT
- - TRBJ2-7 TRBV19 CASSSGTGNHYEQYF TGTGCCAGTAGTTCCGGGACCGGGAACCACTACGAGCAGTACTTC
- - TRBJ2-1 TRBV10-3 CAIRDATYNEQFF TGTGCCATCAGGGACGCGACTTACAATGAGCAGTTCTTC
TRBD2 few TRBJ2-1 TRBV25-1 CASSITSGGAGSYNEQFF TGTGCCAGCAGTATCACTAGCGGGGGGGCTGGATCCTACAATGAGCAGTTCTTC
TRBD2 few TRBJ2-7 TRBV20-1 CSAIGYGRELYEQYF TGCAGTGCCATTGGCTACGGGCGGGAGCTCTACGAGCAGTACTTC
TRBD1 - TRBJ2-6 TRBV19 CASSSTGAGANVLTF TGTGCCAGTAGTTCTACAGGGGCCGGGGCCAACGTCCTGACTTTC
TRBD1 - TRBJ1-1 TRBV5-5 CASSTQGGGTEALF TGTGCCAGCAGCACACAGGGGGGGGGCACTGAAGCTCTCTTT
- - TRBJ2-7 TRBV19 CASSTSASSYEQYF TGTGCCAGTAGTACATCAGCTAGCTCCTACGAGCAGTACTTC
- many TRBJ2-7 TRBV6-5 CASSYSSGGYEQYF TGTGCCAGCAGTTACTCGTCAGGGGGGTACGAGCAGTACTTC
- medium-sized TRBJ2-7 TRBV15 CATSVGQSYEQYF TGTGCCACCAGCGTCGGACAGTCCTACGAGCAGTACTTC
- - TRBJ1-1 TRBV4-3 CASSQEAYNTEAFF TGCGCCAGCAGCCAAGAGGCGTATAACACTGAAGCTTTCTTT
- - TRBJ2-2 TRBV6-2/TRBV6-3 CASSYGGTGELFF TGTGCCAGCAGTTACGGGGGAACCGGGGAGCTGTTTTTT
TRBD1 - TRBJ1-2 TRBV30 CAWSVLKGQGDGCTF TGTGCCTGGAGTGTACTGAAGGGACAGGGGGATGGCTGCACCTTC
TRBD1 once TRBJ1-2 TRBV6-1 CASTGQGVNYGYTF TGTGCCAGCACCGGACAGGGGGTTAACTATGGCTACACCTTC
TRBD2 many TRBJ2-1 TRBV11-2 CASSLMGLAGGPLDEQFF TGTGCCAGCAGCTTAATGGGACTAGCGGGGGGGCCCTTGGATGAGCAGTTCTTC
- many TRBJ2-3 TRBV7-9 CASSLLAGANTDTQYF TGTGCCAGCAGCCTGCTCGCGGGGGCAAACACAGATACGCAGTATTTT
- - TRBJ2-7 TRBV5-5 CASSLVGGEQYF TGTGCCAGCAGCTTGGTGGGAGGCGAGCAGTACTTC
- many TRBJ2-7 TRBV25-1 CASSRIGDGYHEQYF TGTGCCAGCTCACGAATTGGGGACGGTTACCACGAGCAGTACTTC
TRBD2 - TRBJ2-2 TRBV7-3 CASSLLNGRDTGELFF TGTGCCAGCAGCTTACTGAACGGGAGGGACACCGGGGAGCTGTTTTTT
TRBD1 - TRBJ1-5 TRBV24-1 CATSDRDSQPQHF TGTGCCACCAGTGATCGGGACAGTCAGCCCCAGCATTTT
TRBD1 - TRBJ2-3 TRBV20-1 CSASVFGTGNLDTQYF TGCAGTGCTAGCGTCTTTGGGACAGGGAACCTTGATACGCAGTATTTT
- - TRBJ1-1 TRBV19 CASSIAGISNTEAFF TGTGCCAGTAGTATAGCTGGTATAAGCAACACTGAAGCTTTCTTT
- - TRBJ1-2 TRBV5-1 CASKGENNYGYTF TGCGCCAGCAAAGGGGAAAATAACTATGGCTACACCTTC
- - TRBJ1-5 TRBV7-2 CASSPQGSEDQPQHF TGTGCCAGCAGCCCGCAGGGGAGTGAGGATCAGCCCCAGCATTTT
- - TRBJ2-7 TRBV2 CASSYGTQGATEQYF TGTGCCAGCAGTTACGGGACCCAGGGTGCCACCGAGCAGTACTTC
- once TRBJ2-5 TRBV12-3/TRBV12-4 CASSFRGGRETQYF TGTGCCAGCAGTTTTAGGGGGGGCAGGGAGACCCAGTACTTC
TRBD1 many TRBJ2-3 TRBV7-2 CASSSSFGQGTDTQYF TGTGCCAGCAGCTCTTCTTTCGGACAGGGCACAGATACGCAGTATTTT
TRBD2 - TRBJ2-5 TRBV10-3 CAISESLTSLAGGQETQYF TGTGCCATCAGTGAGTCTTTGACGTCTCTAGCGGGGGGACAAGAGACCCAGTACTTC
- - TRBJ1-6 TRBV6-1 CASWGAGSPLHF TGTGCCAGCTGGGGAGCGGGGTCACCCCTCCACTTT
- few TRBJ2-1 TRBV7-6 CASSLGAFNEQFF TGTGCCAGCAGCTTAGGGGCATTCAATGAGCAGTTCTTC
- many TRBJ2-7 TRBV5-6 CASSLQVNYEQYF TGTGCCAGCAGCTTGCAGGTGAACTACGAGCAGTACTTC
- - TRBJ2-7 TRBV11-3 CASSLNLMGSYEQYF TGTGCCAGCAGCTTAAACCTGATGGGCTCCTACGAGCAGTACTTC
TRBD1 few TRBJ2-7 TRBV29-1 CSVTTGRTEQYF TGCAGCGTGACGACAGGGCGAACAGAGCAGTACTTC
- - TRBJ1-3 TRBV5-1 CASSPRGLLSGNTIYF TGCGCCAGCAGTCCCCGGGGCCTGCTCTCTGGAAACACCATATATTTT
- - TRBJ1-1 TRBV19 CASRTKGRGTMNTEAFF TGTGCCAGTAGGACTAAGGGGAGGGGTACCATGAACACTGAAGCTTTCTTT
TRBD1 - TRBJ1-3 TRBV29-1 CSVVYRGLGNTIYF TGCAGCGTTGTTTACAGGGGGCTCGGAAACACCATATATTTT
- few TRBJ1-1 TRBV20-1 CTTRAITENAEAFF TGCACCACCCGGGCGATAACGGAGAACGCTGAAGCTTTCTTT
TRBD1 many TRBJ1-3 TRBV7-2 CASSLGSQGLDGNTIYF TGTGCCAGCAGCTTAGGCTCACAGGGGTTAGACGGAAACACCATATATTTT
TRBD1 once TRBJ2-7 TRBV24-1 CATSERQGTYEQYF TGTGCCACCAGTGAACGACAGGGTACCTACGAGCAGTACTTC
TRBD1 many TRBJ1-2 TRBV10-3 CATQPGTGTIYGYTF TGTGCCACACAACCCGGGACAGGGACAATTTATGGCTACACCTTC
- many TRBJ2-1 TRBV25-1 CASSDRTTVENEQFF TGTGCCAGCAGTGACAGGACTACCGTTGAAAATGAGCAGTTCTTC